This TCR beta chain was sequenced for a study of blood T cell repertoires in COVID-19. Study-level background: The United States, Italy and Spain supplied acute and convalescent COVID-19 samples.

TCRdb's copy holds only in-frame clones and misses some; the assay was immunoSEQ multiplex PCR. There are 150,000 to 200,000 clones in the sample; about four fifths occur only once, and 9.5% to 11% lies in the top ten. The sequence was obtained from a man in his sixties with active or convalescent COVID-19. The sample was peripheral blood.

The CDR3, as DNA: TGCGCCAGCAGTACCGACAGGTTCGGCGAGCAGTACTTC. Protein sequence: CASSTDRFGEQYF. The J gene is TRBJ2-7, the V gene TRBV5-1, with D possibly TRBD1 on 6 matching bases. Germline loops: CDR1 SGHRS, CDR2 YFSETQ. V was cut by 5 bases and J by 6 bases, with 15 bases left in between. The CDR3 extends over 13 amino acids.